These 24 T cell receptor beta chains came from one sample sequenced in a study of T-cell reconstitution after alpha-beta-depleted transplantation in children. A TCRbeta library incorporating unique molecular identifiers was prepared. TCRdb fed the PCR reads into MiXCR, producing one record per CDR3 protein. The sample has 490,000 or so distinct CDR3 sequences, about an eighth seen once. The sample in question was PBMCs from the stem cell graft donor, obtained from the stem cell graft. The receptor source for this set is a human donor who donated a stem cell graft to a child with combined immunodeficiency.

The rearrangement uses TRBV4-3 and TRBJ2-5; perhaps D is TRBD1 or TRBD2 (5 bases each). Per the germline V gene, CDR1 is LGHNA and CDR2 is YSLEER. V lost 1 base and J lost 3, with 9 bases in between. CDR3 length: 14 amino acids. CDR3: CASSQGGTEETQYF. The CDR3 DNA reads as TGCGCCAGCAGCCAAGGAGGGACGGAAGAGACCCAGTACTTC.

This clonotype occurred many times. J is TRBJ2-3 and V is TRBV10-3; D may be TRBD2 (6 bases). The CDR3 loop spans 17 amino acids. Trimming removed 2 bases from V and 1 base from J, with 16 bases in between. Germline V gives CDR1 ENHRY, CDR2 SYGVKD. CDR3: CAISEPPGVAGTDTQYF. In DNA, the CDR3 is TGTGCCATCAGTGAGCCCCCGGGGGTTGCGGGCACAGATACGCAGTATTTT.

The V and J genes are TRBV28 and TRBJ1-1; perhaps TRBD1 as D (6 bases). V lost 2 bases and J lost 0, with 16 bases in between. CDR3 length: 17 residues. Germline-derived CDR1 and CDR2 are MDHEN and SYDVKM. The CDR3 DNA sequence: TGTGCCAGCAGTTTAGACAGGCTTCTTAACATGAACACTGAAGCTTTCTTT. Translating gives CASSLDRLLNMNTEAFF. Complete variable domain (other parts from reference TRBV28 and TRBJ1-1): DVKVTQSSRYLVKRTGEKVFLECVQDMDHENMFWYRQDPGLGLRLIYFSYDVKMKEKGDIPEGYSVSREKKERFSLILESASTNQTSMYLCASSLDRLLNMNTEAFFGQGTRLTVV.

This clonotype has just a few counts. J is TRBJ2-2 and V is TRBV9; possibly TRBD2 for D (5 bases). The V gene's germline CDR1 is SGDLS and CDR2 YYNGEE. V was pared by 4 bases and J by 3 bases, with 19 bases between. CDR3 length equals 17 residues. The CDR3: CASSSREEVPYTGELFF. The CDR3 bases are TGTGCCAGCAGCTCTAGAGAGGAGGTACCTTACACCGGGGAGCTGTTTTTT.

This clonotype has a count of ten or more. The chain combines TRBV24-1 with TRBJ2-1; D uncertain. Per germline, CDR1 KGHDR and CDR2 SFDVKD. The CDR3 totals 16 residues. With 1 base removed from V and 1 base from J, the gap between germline ends came to 10 bases. CDR3 in amino acids: CATSDLWADSYNEQFF. The CDR3 DNA reads as TGTGCCACCAGTGATTTATGGGCGGATTCCTACAATGAGCAGTTCTTC.

This sequence joins TRBV11-2 and TRBJ2-1; D uncertain. V lost 3 bases, J lost 0 bases, and 15 bases lay in between. Germline V gene sequence: CDR1 SGHAT, CDR2 FQNNGV. There are 17 residues in the CDR3. The CDR3 spells CASSFMGFRSSYNEQFF. The CDR3 DNA reads as TGTGCCAGCAGCTTTATGGGCTTTCGGAGCTCCTACAATGAGCAGTTCTTC.

There are many counts of this clonotype. The chain has TRBV9 and TRBJ2-2, with D tentatively TRBD1 (6 bases). Deletions cut 3 bases from V and 0 bases from J, with 12 bases between. Germline V CDR1 and CDR2: SGDLS, YYNGEE. There are 16 residues in the CDR3. The CDR3 DNA follows: TGTGCCAGCAGCGCCAGGGGTCCTGCGAACACCGGGGAGCTGTTTTTT. Translating it yields CASSARGPANTGELFF.

The rearrangement links TRBV6-1 to TRBJ1-1; the D gene is possibly TRBD1 (5 bases). V dropped 4 bases and J dropped 1 base, with 25 bases sitting between them. The CDR3 covers 19 residues. CDR1 and CDR2 (germline): MNHNS, SASEGT. CDR3 nucleotide sequence: TGTGCCAGCAGTGTTGTACGACTACTACGGAGGGACGGGAACACTGAAGCTTTCTTT. Protein product: CASSVVRLLRRDGNTEAFF.

This clonotype was seen only a few times. J is TRBJ2-2 and V is TRBV4-2, with D possibly TRBD2 on 5 matching bases. The CDR3 has 17 amino acids. CDR1 and CDR2 (germline): LGHNA, YNFKEQ. Trimming took 0 bases from V and 0 from J, leaving 11 bases between them. This chain's CDR3 is CASSQEGLRANTGELFF. The CDR3 DNA follows: TGTGCCAGCAGCCAAGAGGGTCTGCGGGCGAACACCGGGGAGCTGTTTTTT.

Note on this clonotype: This may be a read error, as it is one base from a much larger clone. J is TRBJ2-1 and V is TRBV5-1, with D hard to call. The CDR3 spans 13 residues. Germline values: CDR1 SGHRS, CDR2 YFSETQ. Trimming took 0 bases from V and 5 from J, leaving 6 bases between them. The CDR3 coding sequence is TGCGCCAGCAGCTTGGCCCCGGACAATGAGCAGTTCTTC. Its translation: CASSLAPDNEQFF.

This clonotype was observed at least ten times. The rearrangement links TRBV12-3 or TRBV12-4 to TRBJ2-5, with D perhaps matching TRBD2 (5 bases). V dropped 4 bases and J dropped 1 base, with 16 bases sitting between them. CDR3 length: 16 residues. For the CDR3, the DNA is TGTGCCAGCAGTTCCGGCGGAGCGGACTCCCAAGAGACCCAGTACTTC. It encodes CASSSGGADSQETQYF.

This clonotype occurred a few times. The chain combines TRBV7-6 with TRBJ1-5, with TRBD1 as a possible D gene (5 bases). CDR3 length equals 13 residues. With 4 bases removed from V and 6 bases from J, the gap between germline ends came to 10 bases. Germline V gene sequence: CDR1 SGHVS, CDR2 FNYEAQ. The DNA of the CDR3 is TGTGCCAGCAGCTCGGGACTACGTCAGCCCCAGCATTTT. Protein sequence: CASSSGLRQPQHF.

The genes are TRBV7-2 and TRBJ2-6; D unresolved. The CDR3 has 17 amino acids. Looked up from germline, CDR1 is SGHTA and CDR2 is FQGNSA. Trimming took 0 bases from V and 5 from J, leaving 14 bases between them. In nucleotides, the CDR3 is TGTGCCAGCAGCTTAGCGACCGGCGTAGTTAGGGCCAACGTCCTGACTTTC. Amino acid sequence: CASSLATGVVRANVLTF.

In its sample, this clonotype was seen many times. The V gene is TRBV15, the J gene TRBJ1-1, with unresolved D. Trimming cost V 5 bases and J 2 bases, with 9 bases left between them. The CDR3 has 13 residues. Looked up from germline, CDR1 is LNHNV and CDR2 is YYDKDF (reference sequence). As DNA, the CDR3 is TGTGCCACCAGCCACACCGGCAACACTGAAGCTTTCTTT. This codes for CATSHTGNTEAFF.

This clonotype counts as medium-sized (0.01 to 0.1%). The chain uses TRBV20-1 and TRBJ1-6; the match to TRBD1 covers 8 bases. Trimming at V came to 4 bases and at J to 7 bases, leaving 6 bases not matched to a gene. Germline loops: CDR1 DFQATT, CDR2 SNEGSKA (reference sequence). The CDR3 contains 14 residues. The CDR3 DNA sequence: TGCAGTGCTATTTCGGGACAGGAAAATTCACCCCTCCACTTT. This translates into CSAISGQENSPLHF.

This clonotype was recorded many times. V is TRBV6-2 or TRBV6-3 and J is TRBJ2-1, with 11 bases that match TRBD2. V dropped 4 bases and J dropped 3; count of bases not matched to a gene: 5. The CDR3 is 16 residues long. Germline values: CDR1 MNHEY, CDR2 SVGEGT. The CDR3 region is CASSSPGTSGYNEQFF. The CDR3 region has the DNA TGTGCCAGCAGTTCACCCGGGACTAGCGGCTACAATGAGCAGTTCTTC.

The chain has TRBV5-1 and TRBJ1-1, with 8 bases identical to TRBD1. CDR3 length: 15 amino acids. Trimming at V came to 0 bases and at J to 3 bases, leaving 4 bases not matched to a gene. From germline, CDR1 is SGHRS and CDR2 YFSETQ. In DNA, the CDR3 is TGCGCCAGCAGCTTGGCCCCAGGGGGCTACACTGAAGCTTTCTTT. This translates into CASSLAPGGYTEAFF.

This clonotype was observed a handful of times. V gene TRBV24-1 combines with J gene TRBJ2-1; TRBD2 is a possible D gene (6 bases). This CDR3 is built from 14 residues. The germline CDR1 and CDR2 sequences are KGHDR and SFDVKD. V was trimmed by 8 bases and J by 7 bases, leaving 17 bases between them. CDR3 residues: CATTSGLERNEQFF. The CDR3 bases are TGTGCCACCACATCGGGACTTGAACGGAATGAGCAGTTCTTC.

This clonotype was observed a handful of times. The rearrangement links TRBV25-1 to TRBJ2-4, with 7 bases matching TRBD2. Looked up from germline, CDR1 is MGHDK and CDR2 is SYGVNS. This CDR3 region has 15 residues. V was clipped by 2 bases and J by 0 bases; unmatched bases: 1. The CDR3 sequence is CASSEGGGAKNIQYF. The CDR3 DNA sequence: TGTGCCAGCAGTGAAGGGGGGGGAGCCAAAAACATTCAGTACTTC.

This clonotype was counted between two and nine times. The chain couples TRBV6-8 to TRBJ2-5, with D possibly TRBD2 on 5 matching bases. The CDR3 totals 17 residues. In germline, CDR1 is MNHGY, CDR2 SAAAGT. The ends were cut back, 0 bases at V and 0 bases at J, with 14 bases in the middle. CDR3 region: CASSYSGLTPHQETQYF. In nucleotides, the CDR3 is TGTGCCAGCAGTTACTCTGGACTGACACCCCACCAAGAGACCCAGTACTTC.

This clonotype has only a few counts. This sequence joins TRBV12-3 or TRBV12-4 and TRBJ1-4; weak D call: TRBD1 (5 bases). V shed 7 bases and J shed 3 bases, with 15 bases lying between them. CDR3 length: 15 residues. CDR3 in amino acids: CASTPGGGANEKLFF. CDR3 nucleotides: TGTGCCAGCACCCCCGGGGGAGGGGCTAATGAAAAACTGTTTTTT.

This sequence joins TRBV5-6 and TRBJ1-2, with TRBD1 matching 8 bases. The germline V gene has CDR1 SGHDT and CDR2 YYEEEE. Trimming took 6 bases from V and 2 from J; bases not matched to a gene: 6. The CDR3 spans 14 residues. The CDR3 DNA is TGTGCCAGCACCCGGACAGGGTTAAACTATGGCTACACCTTC. It specifies CASTRTGLNYGYTF.

This clonotype has at least ten counts. The chain links TRBV12-3 or TRBV12-4 to TRBJ1-1; D remains unclear. The CDR3 contains 15 residues. With 5 bases removed from V and 1 base from J, the gap between germline ends came to 14 bases. CDR3 DNA sequence: TGTGCCAGCAGTCCCCGGACCGGGAGGAACACTGAAGCTTTCTTT. The encoded protein is CASSPRTGRNTEAFF.

The chain joins TRBV7-2 to TRBJ1-5; 8 positions agree with TRBD1. Trimming removed 2 bases from V and 2 bases from J; junction bases left unmatched: 8. CDR1 and CDR2 from the germline V gene are SGHTA and FQGNSA. The CDR3 has 17 amino acids. CDR3 sequence: CASSLRQGASGNQPQHF. The DNA for the CDR3 is TGTGCCAGCAGCTTAAGGCAGGGGGCGAGCGGCAATCAGCCCCAGCATTTT. The full variable domain, rest sourced from reference TRBV7-2 and TRBJ1-5, is GAGVSQSPSNKVTEKGKDVELRCDPISGHTALYWYRQSLGQGLEFLIYFQGNSAPDKSGLPSDRFSAERTGGSVSTLTIQRTQQEDSAVYLCASSLRQGASGNQPQHFGDGTRLSIL.